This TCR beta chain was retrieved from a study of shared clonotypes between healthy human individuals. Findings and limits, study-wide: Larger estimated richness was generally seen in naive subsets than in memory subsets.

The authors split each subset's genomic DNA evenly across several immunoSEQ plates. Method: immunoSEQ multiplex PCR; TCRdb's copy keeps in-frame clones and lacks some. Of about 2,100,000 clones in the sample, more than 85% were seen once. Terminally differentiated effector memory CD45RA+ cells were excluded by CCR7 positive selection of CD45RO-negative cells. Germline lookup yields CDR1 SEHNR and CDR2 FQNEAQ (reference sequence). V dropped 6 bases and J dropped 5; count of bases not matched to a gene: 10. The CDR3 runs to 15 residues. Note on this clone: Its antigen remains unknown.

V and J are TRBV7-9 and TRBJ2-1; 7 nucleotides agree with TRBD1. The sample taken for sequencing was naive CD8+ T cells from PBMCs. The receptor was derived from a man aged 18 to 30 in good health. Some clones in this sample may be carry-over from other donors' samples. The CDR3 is CASSGSRDRNNEQFF. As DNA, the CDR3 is TGTGCCAGCAGTGGGAGCCGGGACAGAAACAATGAGCAGTTCTTC.